The sequence of this TCR beta chain was determined in a study of Graves' ophthalmopathy and Graves' hyperthyroidism. About the study: At initial diagnosis, peripheral blood was obtained, and this preceded any treatment. General study results and limits: Among expanded thyroid clonotypes above 0.001 frequency, most also occurred in blood.

CDR3 length equals 15 residues. Germline assignment: CDR1 MNHEY and CDR2 SVGEGT. V was pared by 2 bases and J by 3 bases, with 8 bases between. Note on this clonotype: Antigen specificity is unknown.

RNA transcripts were the source from which TCR beta CDR3 regions were amplified. Investigators did first-round RT-PCR with HTBI primers, then second-round multiplex PCR. TCRdb recomputed calls from the multiplex PCR reads with MiXCR, one row per CDR3 protein. The data hold some 170,000 distinct CDR3 sequences, with about two fifths observed a single time. Certain patients, namely those with other autoimmune diseases, uncontrolled infections, pregnancy or lactation, were excluded. The rearrangement uses TRBV6-2 or TRBV6-3 and TRBJ2-6; no clear D gene. The source material was peripheral blood. The clonotype comes from a young man with Graves' ophthalmopathy. CDR3 in DNA: TGTGCCAGCAGTTACGAAGCCCTTGGGGCCAACGTCCTGACTTTC. It translates to CASSYEALGANVLTF.